The rows below give T cell receptor beta chains drawn from one sample of a study of blood T cell repertoires in COVID-19. This table comes from immunoSEQ multiplex PCR, and its TCRdb copy is limited to in-frame clones, with some not included. The sample includes about half a million clones, about nine tenths of them seen just once. The sequenced material came from PBMCs or T cells enriched from blood (not recorded which). These TCRs come from a woman aged 60 to 75 who had recovered from COVID-19. Each CDR3 is given with its conserved first and last residue. Fields, in order: J gene, D gene, clone size, V gene, CDR3 protein, CDR3 DNA. A D gene is named only where the DNA matches it firmly. Size tells how often a clone was seen (once, few, many) or the class of an expanded clone, and some rows leave it out.

J: TRBJ1-1
D: -
size: -
V: TRBV2
CDR3: CASSDRFRQTEAFF
DNA: TGTGCCAGCAGTGACAGGTTTCGTCAGACTGAAGCTTTCTTT

J: TRBJ2-7
D: TRBD1
size: -
V: TRBV6-5
CDR3: CASSSGQGPYEQYF
DNA: TGTGCCAGCAGCTCGGGACAGGGTCCCTACGAGCAGTACTTC

J: TRBJ1-5
D: -
size: once
V: TRBV2
CDR3: CASSRRVGDSNQPQHF
DNA: TGTGCCAGCAGCCGCAGGGTAGGAGATAGCAATCAGCCCCAGCATTTT

J: TRBJ2-7
D: TRBD1
size: -
V: TRBV19
CDR3: CASSRGQSMYYEQYF
DNA: TGTGCCAGTAGTAGGGGACAGTCGATGTACTACGAGCAGTACTTC

J: TRBJ2-3
D: TRBD1
size: -
V: TRBV18
CDR3: CASSPVAGTGQYF
DNA: TGTGCCAGCTCACCGGTGGCTGGGACAGGGCAGTATTTT

J: TRBJ2-1
D: TRBD2
size: -
V: TRBV5-4
CDR3: CASSLATSGGANEQFF
DNA: TGTGCCAGCAGCTTGGCAACTAGCGGGGGGGCCAATGAGCAGTTCTTC

J: TRBJ2-7
D: -
size: many
V: TRBV24-1
CDR3: CATSDLDSYEQYF
DNA: TGTGCCACCAGTGACTTGGACAGCTACGAGCAGTACTTC

J: TRBJ1-5
D: -
size: -
V: TRBV30
CDR3: CAWSAQASQPQHF
DNA: TGTGCCTGGAGCGCACAGGCTTCGCAGCCCCAGCATTTT

J: TRBJ1-4
D: TRBD1
size: once
V: TRBV2
CDR3: CASRDSLGGATNEKLFF
DNA: TGTGCCAGCCGGGACAGTCTTGGTGGGGCAACTAATGAAAAACTGTTTTTT

J: TRBJ1-5
D: TRBD1
size: -
V: TRBV2
CDR3: CATKDRALSNQPQHF
DNA: TGTGCCACCAAAGACAGGGCCCTATCTAATCAGCCCCAGCATTTT

J: TRBJ1-1
D: -
size: -
V: TRBV2
CDR3: CASTATSPRATEAFF
DNA: TGTGCCAGCACCGCGACTTCACCCAGGGCCACTGAAGCTTTCTTT

J: TRBJ1-5
D: -
size: -
V: TRBV14
CDR3: CASSPHRRQYYSNQPQHF
DNA: TGTGCCAGCAGCCCACATCGCCGACAGTACTATAGCAATCAGCCCCAGCATTTT